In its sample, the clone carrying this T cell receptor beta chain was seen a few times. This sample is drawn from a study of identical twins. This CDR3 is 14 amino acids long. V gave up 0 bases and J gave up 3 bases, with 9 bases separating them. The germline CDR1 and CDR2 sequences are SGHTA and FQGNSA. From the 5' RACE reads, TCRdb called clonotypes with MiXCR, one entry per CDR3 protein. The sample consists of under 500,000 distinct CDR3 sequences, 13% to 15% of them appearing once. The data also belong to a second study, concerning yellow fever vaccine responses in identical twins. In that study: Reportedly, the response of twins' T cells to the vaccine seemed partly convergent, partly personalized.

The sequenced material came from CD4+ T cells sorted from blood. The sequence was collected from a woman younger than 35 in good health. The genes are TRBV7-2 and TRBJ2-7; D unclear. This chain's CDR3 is CASSLAKDGYEQYF. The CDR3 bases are TGTGCCAGCAGCTTAGCAAAGGACGGCTACGAGCAGTACTTC.